These 7 T cell receptor beta chains came from one sample sequenced in a study of Graves' ophthalmopathy and Graves' hyperthyroidism. The sequenced template was RNA, covering the TCR beta CDR3 region. HTBI primers primed a first-round RT-PCR, and a second-round multiplex PCR followed. Via MiXCR, TCRdb re-called the multiplex PCR reads, giving one row per CDR3 protein. The sample lists roughly 230,000 distinct CDR3 sequences; approximately 21% were seen once. The specimen was peripheral blood. The receptors shown here come from a woman between 50 and 59 years old with Graves' ophthalmopathy.

This rearrangement joins TRBV11-2 to TRBJ2-7, with 9 bases identical to TRBD2. Germline loops: CDR1 SGHAT, CDR2 FQNNGV. V trimming: 1 base; J trimming: 11 bases; junction bases outside the gene matches: 6. This CDR3 has 13 amino acids. CDR3 DNA sequence: TGTGCCAGCAGCTTAGGCGGGAGGGCCGGGGAGTACTTC. Its protein product is CASSLGGRAGEYF. The full variable domain, completed using reference TRBV11-2 and TRBJ2-7, is EAGVAQSPRYKIIEKRQSVAFWCNPISGHATLYWYQQILGQGPKLLIQFQNNGVVDDSQLPKDRFSAERLKGVDSTLKIQPAKLEDSAVYLCASSLGGRAGEYFGPGTRLTVT.

This clonotype has at least ten counts. The V gene is TRBV14, the J gene TRBJ2-7; D is unresolved. V was shortened by 0 bases and J by 2 bases, with 26 bases between the two germline ends. The germline gives CDR1 SGHDN, CDR2 FVKESK. The CDR3 spans 20 residues. The CDR3 nucleotides are TGTGCCAGCAGCCAAGATTTTGTGGAGACCCGTCGCGGTAGGACCTACGAGCAGTACTTC. This codes for CASSQDFVETRRGRTYEQYF.

This clonotype was observed at least ten times. The chain joins TRBV20-1 to TRBJ1-5; the match to TRBD1 covers 7 bases. The germline V gene encodes CDR1 DFQATT and CDR2 SNEGSKA (reference sequence). V dropped 5 bases and J dropped 6; count of bases not matched to a gene: 16. This CDR3 has 16 residues. Written as DNA, the CDR3 is TGCAGTGCTTCAAGGGGAGGCAGGGGGTTCGGTCAGCCCCAGCATTTT. This codes for CSASRGGRGFGQPQHF.

This clonotype has ten or more counts. The rearrangement uses TRBV6-2 or TRBV6-3 and TRBJ1-5; the D gene is possibly TRBD1 (5 bases). V lost 5 bases, J lost 2 bases, and 10 bases lay in between. This CDR3 is built from 14 residues. Germline V gene lookup returns CDR1 MNHEY and CDR2 SVGEGT. Written as DNA, the CDR3 is TGTGCCAGCAGTCGACAGACCCGCAATCAGCCCCAGCATTTT. The encoded protein is CASSRQTRNQPQHF.

This clonotype was recorded many times. The chain employs TRBV4-2 and TRBJ2-7, with TRBD2 as a possible D gene (7 bases). This CDR3 contains 18 residues. V dropped 0 bases and J dropped 5 bases, with 23 bases sitting between them. Germline V gene lookup returns CDR1 LGHNA and CDR2 YNFKEQ. The CDR3 nucleotides read TGTGCCAGCAGCCAAGATCCGGGGGGCGGGAGTGTCCCCCACGAGCAGTACTTC. Its protein product is CASSQDPGGGSVPHEQYF.

This clonotype has only a few counts. This sequence joins TRBV12-3 or TRBV12-4 and TRBJ2-7; 7 positions agree with TRBD1. CDR3 length equals 15 residues. The J segment lost 7 bases and the V segment lost 0 bases, leaving 9 bases of the junction unmatched. CDR3 sequence reads: CASSLAQGVTGEQYF. DNA for the CDR3: TGTGCCAGCAGTTTAGCGCAGGGGGTTACAGGGGAGCAGTACTTC.

This clonotype was counted ten times or more. CDR3 coding DNA: TGTGCCAGCAGCTTAGGCGGGACAGGGGTGGAGACCCAGTACTTC. This encodes CASSLGGTGVETQYF. The chain couples TRBV7-2 to TRBJ2-5; 10 bases agree with TRBD1. Germline assignment: CDR1 SGHTA and CDR2 FQGNSA. The trim removed 1 base at V and 5 bases at J, leaving 4 bases unmatched. The CDR3 covers 15 residues.